The clone carrying this T cell receptor beta chain was picked up many times. Its antigen is not identified. In making TCR beta libraries, quantitative 5'-RACE with molecular barcodes was used. TCRdb re-derived calls from the 5' RACE reads in MiXCR, one entry per CDR3 protein. In the table there are more than 500,000 distinct CDR3 sequences, over 4% of which are singletons. This record comes from a study of CD8 T cells in ankylosing spondylitis. General study findings and limits: About 8 highly homologous variants made up a TCR beta motif that seemed to typify ankylosing spondylitis blood. Those disease-linked clones were CD8+; they were also relatively rare in peripheral blood.

This CDR3 spans 14 amino acids. V lost 6 bases and J 4 bases, leaving 14 bases between the germline ends. Germline values: CDR1 ENHRY, CDR2 SYGVKD. The receptor's source is a male donor with ankylosing spondylitis. The sequenced sample consisted of blood, either unsorted or a sorted T cell fraction (not recorded which). The gene calls are TRBV10-3 and TRBJ2-3, with D possibly matching TRBD2 (6 bases). CDR3 coding DNA: TGTGCCATCAGCCCTCCGGGAGCGGCAGATACGCAGTATTTT. Translated: CAISPPGAADTQYF.